This TCR beta chain was obtained from a study of CD8 T cells in Susac syndrome. On the study more broadly: There were five or six sequenced Susac syndrome patients with active disease and roughly 8 in remission.

Trimming removed 11 bases from V and 8 bases from J, with 16 bases in between. Germline V gene lookup returns CDR1 SGHAT and CDR2 FQNNGV. This CDR3 region has 12 residues. Comments on this clonotype: Its specificity is unknown.

Negative isolation yielded CD8+ and CD4+ T cells; FACS enriched TEMRA cells. Reverse transcription of roughly 0.5 to 1 ug RNA was performed with random hexamers. Each CDR3 protein gets one entry after TCRdb re-called the immunoSEQ multiplex PCR reads with MiXCR. Among 120,000 or so distinct CDR3 sequences, 90% to 95% were seen once, and the ten largest hold approximately 0.22%. Study-level points and caveats: Expansion of Susac CD8+ clones peaked in TEMRA cells and in active patients.

The sample was CD8+ T cells from PBMCs. This chain links TRBV11-2 with TRBJ2-1; D possibly corresponds to TRBD1 (6 bases). The receptor was derived from a human donor with Susac syndrome. This CDR3 reads CAAEVGAYEQFF. CDR3 DNA: TGTGCCGCTGAAGTGGGGGCGTATGAGCAGTTCTTC.